This T cell receptor beta chain was identified in a study of blood T cell repertoires in COVID-19. Study in general: Spain, Italy and the United States supplied samples that represented acute and convalescent COVID-19. Sources were T cells, B-cell-depleted T cells, or PBMCs; the material itself was cDNA or gDNA.

The V and J ends lost 2 bases and 10 bases, in that order; junction bases with no gene match: 11. CDR3 length equals 15 residues. Germline V gene lookup returns CDR1 SEHNR and CDR2 FQNEAQ (reference sequence). Assay: immunoSEQ multiplex PCR; the TCRdb copy retains only in-frame clones and omits some. The sample consists of some 64,000 clones, around nine tenths of them appearing once. This clone was seen only once. The sequencing sample was made of peripheral blood. The source is a man aged 70-80 years with acute or convalescent COVID-19. The V call is TRBV7-9, the J call TRBJ2-1, with 7 positions matching TRBD1. The CDR3 DNA reads as TGTGCCAGCAGCTTAAGGGACAGTTGGGTTTCGGAGCAGTTCTTC. This gives the protein CASSLRDSWVSEQFF.